The 31 T cell receptor beta chains listed next were all sequenced from one sample in a study of T cell changes during pregnancy in multiple sclerosis. TCRdb keeps only in-frame clones here, not all; method: immunoSEQ multiplex PCR. This table has over 35,000 clones, 85% to 95% appearing once. Source: CD4+ T cells from peripheral blood mononuclear cells, taken in the second trimester of pregnancy. The receptors derive from a female donor with multiple sclerosis, enrolled in a pregnancy study.

This clone was counted a single time. J is TRBJ1-2 and V is TRBV14, with D unresolved. V was clipped by 5 bases and J by 0 bases, with 13 bases between them. Per germline, CDR1 SGHDN and CDR2 FVKESK. The CDR3 sequence is 15 residues long. The CDR3 DNA follows: TGTGCCAGCAGCTCCCGGGTCAGCGCTAACTATGGCTACACCTTC. It translates to CASSSRVSANYGYTF.

In its sample, this clone was seen once. This chain connects TRBV6-1 to TRBJ1-5; D gene ambiguous. Germline V lookup: CDR1 MNHNS, CDR2 SASEGT. The CDR3 is 13 amino acids. V shed 4 bases and J shed 6 bases, with 10 bases lying between them. CDR3 nucleotides: TGTGCCAGCAGTGCCGGGATTGGTCAGCCCCAGCATTTT. Protein: CASSAGIGQPQHF.

V is TRBV29-1 and J is TRBJ2-1; 11 positions match TRBD2. V dropped 6 bases and J dropped 8; count of bases not matched to a gene: 3. This CDR3 has 12 residues. The V gene's germline CDR1 is SQVTM and CDR2 ANQGSEA. The CDR3 DNA reads as TGCAGCGTCACTAGCGGGAGCGATGAGCAGTTCTTC. This sequence encodes CSVTSGSDEQFF.

The chain is built from TRBV29-1 and TRBJ2-5; 8 bases agree with TRBD2. CDR3 length equals 13 residues. Trimming cost V 3 bases and J 5 bases; bases outside gene matches: 5. Germline V gene sequence: CDR1 SQVTM, CDR2 ANQGSEA. The CDR3 here is CSVESGRGETQYF. The CDR3 coding sequence is TGCAGCGTTGAGTCCGGGAGGGGGGAGACCCAGTACTTC.

The V and J genes are TRBV6-1 and TRBJ2-5; 7 bases match TRBD1. J lost 5 bases, V lost 2 bases, and 8 bases had no gene match. The CDR3 contains 15 residues. Germline V gene data show CDR1 as MNHNS and CDR2 as SASEGT. Written as DNA, the CDR3 is TGTGCCAGCAGTGAATCTTCGACAGGGCTCGAGACCCAGTACTTC. It is translated as CASSESSTGLETQYF.

The V and J genes are TRBV6-6 and TRBJ2-1, with D possibly matching TRBD2 (5 bases). The CDR3 consists of 15 residues. CDR1 and CDR2 (germline): MNHNY, SVGAGI (reference sequence). The V gene lost 6 bases and the J gene lost 10 bases, with 22 bases spanning the gap. CDR3 loop: CASRGRTRNVAEQFF. The CDR3 DNA reads TGTGCCAGCAGGGGTAGGACTCGGAACGTGGCGGAGCAGTTCTTC.

The V and J genes are TRBV6-5 and TRBJ1-2; D is unresolved. Trimming took 0 bases from V and 7 from J, leaving 12 bases between them. CDR1 MNHEY and CDR2 SVGAGI come from the germline V gene. This CDR3 comprises 14 residues. CDR3 protein: CASSYSPGLSGYTF. The CDR3 DNA is TGTGCCAGCAGTTACTCTCCAGGTCTCTCTGGCTACACCTTC.

The chain employs TRBV11-2 and TRBJ1-1, with D uncertain. The germline V gene encodes CDR1 SGHAT and CDR2 FQNNGV. The V end was cut by 5 bases, the J end by 1 base, with 5 bases between. The CDR3 length is 12 residues. The chain's CDR3 is CASSRGNTEAFF. The CDR3 nucleotides are TGTGCCAGCAGCCGGGGGAACACTGAAGCTTTCTTT.

The genes are TRBV5-1 and TRBJ1-1; perhaps TRBD1 as D (5 bases). CDR1 SGHRS and CDR2 YFSETQ come from the germline V gene. V was trimmed by 4 bases and J by 1 base, leaving 8 bases between them. The CDR3 length is 13 residues. The CDR3 is CASSPTANTEAFF. DNA for the CDR3: TGCGCCAGCAGCCCGACAGCGAACACTGAAGCTTTCTTT.

V gene TRBV5-8 combines with J gene TRBJ1-2, with D possibly being TRBD1 (5 bases). The CDR3 covers 13 residues. V dropped 0 bases and J dropped 5 bases, with 8 bases sitting between them. Germline CDR1 is SGHTS and CDR2 is YDEGEE. For the CDR3, the DNA is TGTGCCAGCAGCTTGGGACAGATTTATGGCTACACCTTC. It encodes CASSLGQIYGYTF.

The CDR3 protein is CASSFAPGYEQYF. The CDR3 DNA reads as TGTGCCAGCAGCTTTGCCCCGGGGTACGAGCAGTACTTC. The genes are TRBV7-2 and TRBJ2-7; maybe TRBD2 (5 bases). The CDR3 consists of 13 residues. CDR1 and CDR2 (germline): SGHTA, FQGNSA. V lost 3 bases to trimming and J lost 4 bases, with 10 bases between them. Based on the CDR3 plus reference TRBV7-2 and TRBJ2-7, the full variable domain is GAGVSQSPSNKVTEKGKDVELRCDPISGHTALYWYRQSLGQGLEFLIYFQGNSAPDKSGLPSDRFSAERTGGSVSTLTIQRTQQEDSAVYLCASSFAPGYEQYFGPGTRLTVT.

J is TRBJ2-2 and V is TRBV19; possibly TRBD1 for D (5 bases). CDR1 and CDR2 (germline): LNHDA, SQIVND (reference sequence). The CDR3 sequence is 14 residues long. Trimming shortened V by 4 bases and J by 4 bases, and 10 bases separated the two germline ends. The CDR3 spells CASSNAGFTGELFF. CDR3 nucleotide sequence: TGTGCCAGTAGTAACGCAGGGTTCACCGGGGAGCTGTTTTTT.

This clone was seen once. V gene TRBV7-3 combines with J gene TRBJ2-7; perhaps TRBD1 as D (6 bases). The CDR3 length is 14 residues. V lost 5 bases, J lost 2 bases, and 13 bases lay in between. From germline, CDR1 is SGHTA and CDR2 FQGTGA. The CDR3 sequence is CASSQGPIPYEQYF. The CDR3 DNA reads TGTGCCAGCAGCCAGGGGCCCATCCCCTACGAGCAGTACTTC.

V and J are TRBV5-4 and TRBJ2-7; 12 positions agree with TRBD1. The CDR3 covers 14 residues. Losses at the gene ends were 4 bases for V and 7 bases for J; bases not matched to a gene: 6. Germline V gene sequence: CDR1 SGHNT, CDR2 YYREEE (reference sequence). CDR3 region: CASSPGTGGLEQYF. CDR3 nucleotide sequence: TGTGCCAGCAGCCCCGGGACAGGGGGCTTAGAGCAGTACTTC. Full variable domain (remainder filled in from reference TRBV5-4 and TRBJ2-7): ETGVTQSPTHLIKTRGQQVTLRCSSQSGHNTVSWYQQALGQGPQFIFQYYREEENGRGNFPPRFSGLQFPNYSSELNVNALELDDSALYLCASSPGTGGLEQYFGPGTRLTVT.

The chain couples TRBV28 to TRBJ2-5; the D gene is possibly TRBD1 (5 bases). Germline values: CDR1 MDHEN, CDR2 SYDVKM. This CDR3 has 15 residues. V was clipped by 4 bases and J by 4 bases, with 16 bases between them. CDR3 residues: CASSSQGQGRETQYF. CDR3 DNA: TGTGCCAGCAGTTCCCAAGGACAAGGTAGAGAGACCCAGTACTTC.

This clone was counted a single time. The genes are TRBV18 and TRBJ2-1; D may be TRBD1 (6 bases). The V gene's germline CDR1 is KGHSH and CDR2 LQKENI. Trimming removed 6 bases at V and 1 base at J, with 13 bases between. The CDR3 spans 15 residues. DNA of the CDR3: TGTGCCAGCTCCCCTCCACAGGGATCCTACAATGAGCAGTTCTTC. Encoded protein: CASSPPQGSYNEQFF.

The J gene is TRBJ2-5, the V gene TRBV13; 11 bases fit TRBD2. Germline CDR1 PRHDT, CDR2 FYEKMQ (reference sequence). Losses at the gene ends were 3 bases for V and 5 bases for J; bases not matched to a gene: 5. There are 15 residues in the CDR3. CDR3 sequence (DNA): TGTGCCAGCAGCTTTAGCGGGAGGGCGGGGGAGACCCAGTACTTC. Translated: CASSFSGRAGETQYF.

The chain recombines TRBV25-1 with TRBJ2-5; D uncertain. CDR1 is MGHDK, CDR2 SYGVNS, per germline. The CDR3 contains 15 residues. Deletions cut 2 bases from V and 1 base from J, with 11 bases between. In nucleotides, the CDR3 is TGTGCCAGCAGTGAAAGCCCGGTAACCCAAGAGACCCAGTACTTC. Translated: CASSESPVTQETQYF. Full variable domain (missing parts from reference TRBV25-1 and TRBJ2-5): EADIYQTPRYLVIGTGKKITLECSQTMGHDKMYWYQQDPGMELHLIHYSYGVNSTEKGDLSSESTVSRIRTEHFPLTLESARPSHTSQYLCASSESPVTQETQYFGPGTRLLVL.

This clone was seen once. The J gene is TRBJ2-7, the V gene TRBV2; possible D gene TRBD2, 6 bases. Trimming cost V 7 bases and J 6 bases, with 19 bases left between them. The V gene's germline CDR1 is SNHLY and CDR2 FYNNEI. The CDR3 extends over 14 amino acids. In nucleotides, the CDR3 is TGTGCCAGCAAAGATCAGCGGGTACGGTTCGAGCAGTACTTC. This sequence encodes CASKDQRVRFEQYF.

The chain is built from TRBV9 and TRBJ2-7; TRBD1 agrees at 8 bases. Germline CDR1 is SGDLS and CDR2 is YYNGEE. The junction had 11 bases not matched to a gene; V was cut back by 4 bases and J by 5 bases. This CDR3 spans 15 amino acids. In DNA, the CDR3 is TGTGCCAGCAGCCCTCCTCGAGGACAGGGAAACGAGCAGTACTTC. Translation gives CASSPPRGQGNEQYF. The variable domain in full, completed from reference TRBV9 and TRBJ2-7, reads DSGVTQTPKHLITATGQRVTLRCSPRSGDLSVYWYQQSLDQGLQFLIQYYNGEERAKGNILERFSAQQFPDLHSELNLSSLELGDSALYFCASSPPRGQGNEQYFGPGTRLTVT.

The CDR3 DNA is TGTGCCAGCAGCTTATTACGGGTTCCCTACAATGAGCAGTTCTTC. Amino acids: CASSLLRVPYNEQFF. The chain has TRBV7-9 and TRBJ2-1; D gene uncertain. The CDR3 is 15 amino acids. The germline V and J ends were trimmed by 2 bases and 2 bases, with 10 bases remaining between them. CDR1 is SEHNR, CDR2 FQNEAQ, per germline (reference sequence).

The sample holds one count of this clone. V and J are TRBV7-2 and TRBJ2-7; TRBD2 agrees at 9 bases. Unmatched junction bases numbered 5, after V lost 5 bases and J lost 6 bases. CDR1 and CDR2 from the germline V gene are SGHTA and FQGNSA. This CDR3 comprises 13 residues. CDR3 sequence: CASSRSGSAEQYF. For the CDR3, the DNA is TGTGCCAGCAGCCGTAGCGGGAGTGCCGAGCAGTACTTC.

The V gene is TRBV6-4, the J gene TRBJ2-7; a weak D match, TRBD2 (6 bases). Germline V gene data show CDR1 as MRHNA and CDR2 as SNTAGT. The V gene lost 6 bases and the J gene lost 2 bases, with 14 bases spanning the gap. The CDR3 extends over 14 amino acids. CDR3 protein: CASRPYSGAYEQYF. The CDR3 coding sequence is TGTGCCAGCAGGCCTTATAGCGGAGCCTACGAGCAGTACTTC.

V gene TRBV7-9 combines with J gene TRBJ2-1; 9 positions agree with TRBD2. After removal of 4 bases from V and 0 bases from J, the junction contained 13 bases not matched to a gene. Per germline, CDR1 SEHNR and CDR2 FQNEAQ (reference sequence). The CDR3 consists of 19 residues. CDR3: CASSSLPGLAPSSYNEQFF. CDR3 in DNA: TGTGCCAGCAGCTCCCTCCCGGGACTAGCTCCGAGCTCCTACAATGAGCAGTTCTTC.

The V and J genes are TRBV5-1 and TRBJ2-5; 10 bases fit TRBD1. J was trimmed by 5 bases and V by 0 bases; bases with no gene match: 7. CDR3 length: 16 amino acids. CDR1 and CDR2 (germline): SGHRS, YFSETQ. The CDR3 DNA reads TGCGCCAGCAGCTTGGGGACAGGGGGGCTAGAGGAGACCCAGTACTTC. Amino acid sequence: CASSLGTGGLEETQYF.

The CDR3 DNA follows: TGTGCCAGCAGCCAGAGGGATCAGAACTATGGCTACACCTTC. Translated, it gives CASSQRDQNYGYTF. J is TRBJ1-2 and V is TRBV14; no clear D. V lost 3 bases and J 2 bases, leaving 10 bases between the germline ends. The germline V gene has CDR1 SGHDN and CDR2 FVKESK. The CDR3 is 14 residues long.

The rearrangement links TRBV28 to TRBJ1-1; D is perhaps TRBD1 (5 bases). The CDR3 is made up of 14 amino acids. V lost 6 bases and J 1 base, leaving 12 bases between the germline ends. From germline, CDR1 is MDHEN and CDR2 SYDVKM. The CDR3 sequence: CASRWRQTNTEAFF. CDR3 nucleotide sequence: TGTGCCAGCAGATGGCGACAGACGAACACTGAAGCTTTCTTT. Full variable domain (remainder filled in from reference TRBV28 and TRBJ1-1): DVKVTQSSRYLVKRTGEKVFLECVQDMDHENMFWYRQDPGLGLRLIYFSYDVKMKEKGDIPEGYSVSREKKERFSLILESASTNQTSMYLCASRWRQTNTEAFFGQGTRLTVV.

The chain is built from TRBV15 and TRBJ1-2; 7 nucleotides agree with TRBD1. The CDR3 has 18 amino acids. Looked up from germline, CDR1 is LNHNV and CDR2 is YYDKDF (reference sequence). Trimming cost V 1 base and J 4 bases; bases outside gene matches: 15. The CDR3: CATSRGGQGGLRGYGYTF. CDR3 nucleotides: TGTGCCACCAGCAGAGGAGGGCAGGGGGGCCTCCGAGGCTATGGCTACACCTTC. Full variable domain (missing parts from reference TRBV15 and TRBJ1-2): DAMVIQNPRYQVTQFGKPVTLSCSQTLNHNVMYWYQQKSSQAPKLLFHYYDKDFNNEADTPDNFQSRRPNTSFCFLDIRSPGLGDTAMYLCATSRGGQGGLRGYGYTFGSGTRLTVV.

The gene calls are TRBV7-2 and TRBJ1-1; D not resolved. Between the trimmed V and J ends, which lost 4 bases and 7 bases, there was a span of 13 bases. In germline, CDR1 is SGHTA, CDR2 FQGNSA. This CDR3 spans 13 amino acids. The CDR3 DNA sequence: TGTGCCAGCAGCTCCCGGGTGAGCCTTGAAGCTTTCTTT. Protein: CASSSRVSLEAFF.

This clone appeared a single time. The J gene is TRBJ2-3, the V gene TRBV5-1, with 11 positions matching TRBD2. The CDR3 spans 14 residues. Germline V lookup: CDR1 SGHRS, CDR2 YFSETQ. The junction had 5 bases not matched to a gene; V was cut back by 5 bases and J by 6 bases. The CDR3 loop reads CASSSSGRFDTQYF. The CDR3 DNA is TGCGCCAGCAGTTCTAGCGGGAGGTTTGATACGCAGTATTTT.

The rearrangement links TRBV7-9 to TRBJ2-1; 10 bases map to TRBD1. The CDR3 loop spans 15 amino acids. V lost 7 bases, J lost 4 bases, and 7 bases stayed unmatched. In germline, CDR1 is SEHNR, CDR2 FQNEAQ (reference sequence). This CDR3 is CASTTQGQGYNEQFF. For the CDR3, the DNA is TGTGCCAGCACTACCCAGGGACAGGGGTACAATGAGCAGTTCTTC.